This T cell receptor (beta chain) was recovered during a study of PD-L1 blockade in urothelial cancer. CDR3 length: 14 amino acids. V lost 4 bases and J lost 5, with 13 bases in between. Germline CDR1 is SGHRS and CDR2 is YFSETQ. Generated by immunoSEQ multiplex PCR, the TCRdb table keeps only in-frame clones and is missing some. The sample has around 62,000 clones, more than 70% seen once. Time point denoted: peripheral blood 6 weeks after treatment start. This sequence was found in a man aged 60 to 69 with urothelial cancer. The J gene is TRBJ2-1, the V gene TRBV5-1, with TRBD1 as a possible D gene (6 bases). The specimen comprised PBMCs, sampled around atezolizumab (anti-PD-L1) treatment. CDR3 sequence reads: CASSRHRANNEQFF. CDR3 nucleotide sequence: TGCGCCAGCAGCCGACACAGGGCCAACAATGAGCAGTTCTTC.